The 5 T cell receptor beta chains below were found in one sample sequenced in a study of blood T cells in healthy people across ages. Primers used in a second PCR of about 6 to 12 cycles were a sample-barcoded 5' primer and a J-beta primer mix. TCRdb fed the 5' RACE reads into MiXCR, producing one record per CDR3 protein. The sample lists fewer than 1.5 million distinct CDR3 sequences, roughly 45% occurring once. The specimen sequenced was blood. These receptors all come from a woman under 30 in good health.

The chain uses TRBV5-1 and TRBJ2-2; possibly TRBD2 for D (5 bases). Germline CDR1 reads SGHRS; CDR2 reads YFSETQ. The CDR3 runs 18 residues. V dropped 0 bases and J dropped 1 base, with 16 bases sitting between them. This chain's CDR3 is CASSLVEAARGNTGELFF. In DNA form, the CDR3 reads TGCGCCAGCAGCTTGGTAGAGGCGGCACGGGGGAACACCGGGGAGCTGTTTTTT.

The rearrangement links TRBV7-9 to TRBJ1-5, with TRBD1 as a possible D gene (6 bases). Per the germline V gene, CDR1 is SEHNR and CDR2 is FQNEAQ (reference sequence). The CDR3 length is 14 residues. Trimming shortened V by 1 base and J by 9 bases, and 13 bases separated the two germline ends. CDR3 in DNA: TGTGCCAGCAGCTTAGGGGCAGGAGGGGGGCCCCAGCATTTT. This codes for CASSLGAGGGPQHF. The variable domain in full, with the rest retrieved from reference TRBV7-9 and TRBJ1-5, is DTGVSQNPRHKITKRGQNVTFRCDPISEHNRLYWYRQTLGQGPEFLTYFQNEAQLEKSRLLSDRFSAERPKGSFSTLEIQRTEQGDSAMYLCASSLGAGGGPQHFGDGTRLSIL.

V gene TRBV6-1 combines with J gene TRBJ1-4; no reliable D call. Trimming cost V 3 bases and J 5 bases, with 10 bases left between them. The CDR3 is 14 amino acids. The germline V gene has CDR1 MNHNS and CDR2 SASEGT. The DNA for the CDR3 is TGTGCCAGCAGTGACTGGTCGCTGAATGAAAAACTGTTTTTT. It yields the protein CASSDWSLNEKLFF.

The chain couples TRBV20-1 to TRBJ2-3; TRBD2 matches at 11 bases. This CDR3 is built from 15 residues. CDR1 DFQATT and CDR2 SNEGSKA come from the germline V gene (reference sequence). V was clipped by 5 bases and J by 2 bases; unmatched bases: 6. CDR3 DNA: TGCAGTGCTCCAACTAGCGGGGGATTCACAGATACGCAGTATTTT. As protein: CSAPTSGGFTDTQYF.

The J gene is TRBJ2-1, the V gene TRBV11-2; no clear D gene. The CDR3 runs 14 residues. Looked up from germline, CDR1 is SGHAT and CDR2 is FQNNGV. V gave up 3 bases and J gave up 6 bases, with 12 bases separating them. CDR3 bases: TGTGCCAGCAGCTTTGCCGGACCAGGCAATGAGCAGTTCTTC. Protein: CASSFAGPGNEQFF.